Sequencing of this TCR beta chain was carried out in a study of blood T cell repertoires in COVID-19. In the study overall: In each case, the material was cDNA or gDNA derived from T cells, B-cell-depleted T cells, or PBMCs.

In the study's own analysis: Using reference gene primer amplification, nucleated cell counts were estimated. The method was immunoSEQ multiplex PCR; TCRdb's version includes in-frame clones alone and lacks a portion of them. V, J and clone size are taken as reported in that table, and D and trimming were inferred from the DNA itself. Of tens of thousands of clones listed, 86% are singletons. Germline values: CDR1 LNHDA, CDR2 SQIVND (reference sequence). V lost 4 bases and J lost 5, with 18 bases in between. The CDR3 sequence is 16 residues long. The chain joins TRBV19 to TRBJ1-5, with D possibly being TRBD1 (6 bases). The specimen sequenced was peripheral blood. The TCR comes from a man aged 65-85 years with active COVID-19. The CDR3 DNA is TGTGCCAGTAGTACGAGTACAGGGAAAGGGGATCAGCCCCAGCATTTT. Its translation: CASSTSTGKGDQPQHF. The whole variable domain, remainder taken from reference TRBV19 and TRBJ1-5, is DGGITQSPKYLFRKEGQNVTLSCEQNLNHDAMYWYRQDPGQGLRLIYYSQIVNDFQKGDIAEGYSVSREKKESFPLTVTSAQKNPTAFYLCASSTSTGKGDQPQHFGDGTRLSIL.